This TCR beta chain was documented in a study of shared clonotypes between healthy human individuals. Study-level results: Non-shared clonotypes were found to have lower generation probabilities than the clonotypes that were shared by all four of the sorted-subset donors.

The V gene's germline CDR1 is MDHEN and CDR2 SYDVKM. The CDR3 runs 9 residues. V lost 10 bases, J lost 3 bases, and 0 bases lay in between. This clone was seen just once. Its antigen is as yet unknown. Generated by immunoSEQ multiplex PCR, the TCRdb table keeps only in-frame clones and is missing some. The repertoire holds 600,000 to 750,000 clones, with about 78% as singletons. Sequenced input: memory CD4+ T cells sorted from blood. Subset denoted: CD45RA-negative fraction. The rearrangement links TRBV28 to TRBJ1-4; D is unresolved. This clonotype originated in a woman in her 30s in good health. This chain's CDR3 is CATNEKLFF. The CDR3 DNA reads TGTGCCACTAATGAAAAACTGTTTTTT.